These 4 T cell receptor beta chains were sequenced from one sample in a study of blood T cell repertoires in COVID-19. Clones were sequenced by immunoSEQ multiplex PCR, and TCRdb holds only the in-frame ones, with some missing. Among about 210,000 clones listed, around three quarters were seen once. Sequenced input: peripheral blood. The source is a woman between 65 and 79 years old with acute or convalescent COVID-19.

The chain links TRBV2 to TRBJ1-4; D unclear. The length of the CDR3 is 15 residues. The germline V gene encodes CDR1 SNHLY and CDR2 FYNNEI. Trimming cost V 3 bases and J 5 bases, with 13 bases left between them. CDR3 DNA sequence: TGTGCCAGCAGTGAGACACAGTTTTACAATGAAAAACTGTTTTTT. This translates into CASSETQFYNEKLFF.

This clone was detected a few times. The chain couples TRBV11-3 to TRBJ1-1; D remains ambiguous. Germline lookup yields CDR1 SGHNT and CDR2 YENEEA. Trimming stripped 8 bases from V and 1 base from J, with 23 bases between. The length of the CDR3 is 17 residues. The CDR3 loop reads CASPPPGSSPSNTEAFF. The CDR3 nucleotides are TGTGCCAGCCCCCCACCGGGGAGCAGTCCTTCGAACACTGAAGCTTTCTTT.

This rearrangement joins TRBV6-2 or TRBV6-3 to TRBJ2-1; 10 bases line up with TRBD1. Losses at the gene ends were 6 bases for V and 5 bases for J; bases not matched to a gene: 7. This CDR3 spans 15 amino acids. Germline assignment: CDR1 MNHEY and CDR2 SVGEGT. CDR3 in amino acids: CASSSGGTGDNEQFF. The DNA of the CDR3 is TGTGCCAGCAGCTCCGGGGGGACAGGGGACAATGAGCAGTTCTTC.

The CDR3: CASSLDQSGRGETQYF. The CDR3 DNA is TGCGCCAGCAGCTTGGACCAGTCGGGGAGAGGGGAGACCCAGTACTTC. The chain employs TRBV5-1 and TRBJ2-5, with a possible D match to TRBD2 (5 bases). The V gene lost 0 bases and the J gene lost 5 bases, with 17 bases spanning the gap. Per the germline V gene, CDR1 is SGHRS and CDR2 is YFSETQ. This CDR3 region has 16 residues.